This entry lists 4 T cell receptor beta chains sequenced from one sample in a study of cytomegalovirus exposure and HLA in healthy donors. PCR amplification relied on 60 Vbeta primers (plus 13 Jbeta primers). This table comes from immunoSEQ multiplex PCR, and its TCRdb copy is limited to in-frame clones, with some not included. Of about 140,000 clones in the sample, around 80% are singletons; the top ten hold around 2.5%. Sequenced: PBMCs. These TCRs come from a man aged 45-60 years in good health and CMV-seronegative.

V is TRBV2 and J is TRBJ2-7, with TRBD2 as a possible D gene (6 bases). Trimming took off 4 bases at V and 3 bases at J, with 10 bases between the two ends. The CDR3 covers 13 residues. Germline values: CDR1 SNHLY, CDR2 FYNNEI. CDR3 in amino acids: CASSGTTIYEQYF. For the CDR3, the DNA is TGTGCCAGCAGTGGGACTACGATCTACGAGCAGTACTTC.

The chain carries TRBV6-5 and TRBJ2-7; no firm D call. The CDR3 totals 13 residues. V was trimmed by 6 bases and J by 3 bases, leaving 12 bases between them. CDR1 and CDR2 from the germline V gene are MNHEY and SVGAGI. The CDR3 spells CASSRFLGYEQYF. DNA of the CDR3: TGTGCCAGCAGCAGGTTCTTAGGCTACGAGCAGTACTTC.

The CDR3 region is CAWSAGTGETQYF. Here the CDR3 DNA reads TGTGCCTGGAGTGCCGGGACAGGGGAGACCCAGTACTTC. This rearrangement joins TRBV30 to TRBJ2-5, with 9 bases that match TRBD1. Germline trimming cut 1 base from V and 5 bases from J; bases unmatched to any gene: 2. CDR1 and CDR2 from the germline V gene are GTSNPN and SVGIG (reference sequence). The CDR3 has 13 residues.

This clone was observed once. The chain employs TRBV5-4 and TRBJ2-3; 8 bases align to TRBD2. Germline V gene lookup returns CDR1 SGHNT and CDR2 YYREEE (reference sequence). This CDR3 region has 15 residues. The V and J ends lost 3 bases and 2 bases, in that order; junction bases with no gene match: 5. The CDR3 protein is CASSSRGGTTDTQYF. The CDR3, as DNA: TGTGCCAGCAGCTCACGCGGGGGGACCACAGATACGCAGTATTTT.